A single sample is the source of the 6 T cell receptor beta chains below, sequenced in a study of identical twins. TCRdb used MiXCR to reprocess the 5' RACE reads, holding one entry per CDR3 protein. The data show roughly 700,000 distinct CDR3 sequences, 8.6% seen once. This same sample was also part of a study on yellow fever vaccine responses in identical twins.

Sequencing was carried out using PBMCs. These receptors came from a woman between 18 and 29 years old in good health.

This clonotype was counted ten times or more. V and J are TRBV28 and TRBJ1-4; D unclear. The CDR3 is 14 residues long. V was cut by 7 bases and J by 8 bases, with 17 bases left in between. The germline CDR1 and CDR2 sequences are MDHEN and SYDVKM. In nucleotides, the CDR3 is TGTGCCAGCACAGGCGGCGCCAAAGGGGAAAAACTGTTTTTT. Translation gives CASTGGAKGEKLFF.

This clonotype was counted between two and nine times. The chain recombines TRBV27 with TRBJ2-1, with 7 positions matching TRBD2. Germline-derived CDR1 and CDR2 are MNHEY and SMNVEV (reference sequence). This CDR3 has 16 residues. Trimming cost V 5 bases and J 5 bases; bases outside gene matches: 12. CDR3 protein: CASSPRLAGTHNEQFF. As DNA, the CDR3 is TGTGCCAGCAGTCCAAGACTAGCCGGTACTCACAATGAGCAGTTCTTC.

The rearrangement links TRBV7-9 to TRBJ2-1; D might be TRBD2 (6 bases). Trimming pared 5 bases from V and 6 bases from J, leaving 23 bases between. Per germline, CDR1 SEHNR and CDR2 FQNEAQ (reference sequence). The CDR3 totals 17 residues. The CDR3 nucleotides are TGTGCCAGCAGCCCGAGGCTACTCTCGGGAGAACCCAATGAGCAGTTCTTC. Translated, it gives CASSPRLLSGEPNEQFF.

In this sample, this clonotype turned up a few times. In DNA form, the CDR3 reads TGCGCCAGCAGCTTTGCACAGGGTGCCTACGAGCAGTACTTC. It encodes CASSFAQGAYEQYF. The chain joins TRBV5-1 to TRBJ2-7, with D perhaps matching TRBD1 (6 bases). This CDR3 spans 14 amino acids. V was clipped by 2 bases and J by 2 bases, with 11 bases between them. Germline loops: CDR1 SGHRS, CDR2 YFSETQ.

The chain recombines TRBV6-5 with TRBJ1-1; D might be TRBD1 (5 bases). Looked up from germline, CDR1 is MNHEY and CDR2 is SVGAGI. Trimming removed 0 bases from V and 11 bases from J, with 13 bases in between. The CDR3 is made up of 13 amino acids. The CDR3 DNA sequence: TGTGCCAGCAGTTACTCGTTTGGGGGAGACGCTTTCTTT. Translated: CASSYSFGGDAFF.

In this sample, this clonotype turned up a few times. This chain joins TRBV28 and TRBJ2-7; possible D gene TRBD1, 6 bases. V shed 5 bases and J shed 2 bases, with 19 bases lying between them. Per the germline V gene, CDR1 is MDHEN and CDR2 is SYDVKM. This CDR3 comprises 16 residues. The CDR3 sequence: CASSRAGAKLAYEQYF. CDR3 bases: TGTGCCAGCAGTAGGGCAGGGGCAAAACTAGCCTACGAGCAGTACTTC.